The present entry profiles one T cell receptor (beta chain) with its context. These data belong to a study of blood T cells in healthy people across ages. Study-level information: There was about one barcoded beta molecule captured by template switching per two T cells.

Looked up from germline, CDR1 is SGHDT and CDR2 is YYEEEE. The V and J ends lost 4 bases and 5 bases respectively, with 18 bases between them. The CDR3 runs 15 residues. With a J-beta primer mix and a sample-barcoded 5' primer, a second PCR ran about 7 to 12 cycles. TCRdb used MiXCR to reprocess the 5' RACE reads, holding one entry per CDR3 protein. The data contain hundreds of thousands of distinct CDR3 sequences, less than 45% of them singletons. The chain has TRBV5-6 and TRBJ2-5, with D maybe TRBD1 (6 bases). The receptor was isolated from a man aged 80 or over in good health. The specimen was blood. The CDR3: CASSPGQRAWETQYF. CDR3 DNA: TGTGCCAGCAGCCCCGGACAGAGGGCATGGGAGACCCAGTACTTC.